The present T cell receptor beta chain was sequenced within a study of blood T cells in healthy people across ages. Whole-study context: The capture of about one barcoded beta molecule per two T cells was achieved by template switching.

This clonotype was detected a few times. Its antigen is currently unknown. A second PCR of about 7 to 12 cycles used a sample-barcoded 5' primer and a J-beta primer mix. Each cDNA was tagged by a template-switch adaptor containing 12 random nucleotides. TCRdb re-called the 5' RACE reads with MiXCR, one entry per CDR3 protein. There are 1.5 million to 2 million distinct CDR3 sequences in the sample; 25% to 30% occur only once, and about 8% lies in the top ten. With 0 bases removed from V and 6 bases from J, the gap between germline ends came to 5 bases. The V gene's germline CDR1 is MGHDK and CDR2 SYGVNS. This CDR3 has 12 amino acids. General observations from the study: Measured against age, TCR beta diversity per million T cells decreased in a roughly linear manner. Long-lived donors carried more naive CD4+ cells and greater diversity than aged donors.

The TCR was taken from a woman aged 25 to 39 in good health. The sequenced material came from blood. The chain joins TRBV25-1 to TRBJ1-2; no definite D call. CDR3: CASSEYGDGYTF. The CDR3 region has the DNA TGTGCCAGCAGTGAATATGGGGATGGCTACACCTTC.